A single sample gave rise to the 16 T cell receptor beta chains below, sequenced in a study of identical twins. TCRdb reprocessed the 5' RACE reads via MiXCR and lists one record per CDR3 protein. The sample comprises some 440,000 distinct CDR3 sequences, approximately 25% of which are singletons, and just under 3% rests with the top ten. This same sample was also taken into another study, of T cells expressing NK-cell markers.

Sequencing was carried out using CD4+ T cells sorted from blood. The receptor set was obtained from a young woman in good health.

This clonotype occurred a few times. The rearrangement uses TRBV12-5 and TRBJ2-1; TRBD2 agrees at 12 bases. The length of the CDR3 is 19 residues. Trimming cost V 1 base and J 0 bases; bases outside gene matches: 7. Germline V gives CDR1 LGHNT, CDR2 FRNRAP. The CDR3 nucleotides are TGTGCTAGTGGTTTGGCGACTAGCGGGGGCCCTAGCTCCTACAATGAGCAGTTCTTC. Its translation: CASGLATSGGPSSYNEQFF.

The sample holds a few counts of this clonotype. The J gene is TRBJ2-7, the V gene TRBV30, with a tentative D call TRBD2 (5 bases). The germline V gene has CDR1 GTSNPN and CDR2 SVGIG (reference sequence). The V gene lost 5 bases and the J gene lost 1 base, with 21 bases spanning the gap. This CDR3 region has 16 residues. The CDR3 DNA reads TGTGCCTGGTACCCCACCGAGGCAGCGGATTCCTACGAGCAGTACTTC. It codes for CAWYPTEAADSYEQYF.

This clonotype appeared a few times. The CDR3 loop reads CASKNDNEQFF. In DNA form, the CDR3 reads TGCGCCAGCAAAAATGACAATGAGCAGTTCTTC. This chain joins TRBV4-1 and TRBJ2-1; D call uncertain. The CDR3 totals 11 residues. Germline CDR1 and CDR2: MGHRA and YSYEKL. Trimming removed 7 bases at V and 5 bases at J, with 6 bases between.

There are a few counts of this clonotype. One end of the junction fails to match germline, which may point to a read error. The chain joins TRBV7-2 to TRBJ1-1; D not resolved. CDR3 length equals 13 residues. Looked up from germline, CDR1 is SGHTA and CDR2 is FQGNSA. Here the CDR3 DNA reads TGTGCCAGCAGCTTATCTCGGCTATCTGAGGCTTTCTTT. This codes for CASSLSRLSEAFF.

This clonotype was found a few times. The gene calls are TRBV6-5 and TRBJ1-2; tentative D call: TRBD1 (6 bases). Looked up from germline, CDR1 is MNHEY and CDR2 is SVGAGI. The CDR3 is made up of 12 amino acids. V shed 2 bases and J shed 8 bases, with 9 bases lying between them. The CDR3 spells CASSYGGRGYTF. The CDR3 nucleotides read TGTGCCAGCAGTTACGGGGGGCGCGGCTACACCTTC.

There are a few counts of this clonotype. V gene TRBV30 combines with J gene TRBJ1-1; unclear D gene. The CDR3 extends over 14 amino acids. Between the trimmed V and J ends, which lost 0 bases and 4 bases, there was a span of 12 bases. Germline CDR1 GTSNPN, CDR2 SVGIG (reference sequence). The CDR3 DNA follows: TGTGCCTGGAGTGTAGGGTATCGGATCACTGAAGCTTTCTTT. Translating it yields CAWSVGYRITEAFF.

The sample holds a few counts of this clonotype. The chain carries TRBV15 and TRBJ2-2, with TRBD2 as a possible D gene (6 bases). In germline, CDR1 is LNHNV, CDR2 YYDKDF (reference sequence). The CDR3 has 14 residues. Trimming removed 11 bases from V and 4 bases from J, with 17 bases in between. The CDR3 is CAASRDLLTGELFF. The CDR3 DNA is TGTGCCGCAAGCCGGGACTTACTCACCGGGGAGCTGTTTTTT. The whole variable domain, filled in from reference TRBV15 and TRBJ2-2, reads DAMVIQNPRYQVTQFGKPVTLSCSQTLNHNVMYWYQQKSSQAPKLLFHYYDKDFNNEADTPDNFQSRRPNTSFCFLDIRSPGLGDTAMYLCAASRDLLTGELFFGEGSRLTVL.

This clonotype was seen a few times. J is TRBJ1-1 and V is TRBV6-5; a possible D gene is TRBD1 (6 bases). V lost 1 base and J 5 bases, leaving 11 bases between the germline ends. The CDR3 is 14 residues long. Germline loops: CDR1 MNHEY, CDR2 SVGAGI. CDR3 sequence: CASSYLQGGTEAFF. In nucleotides, the CDR3 is TGTGCCAGCAGTTACTTACAGGGAGGGACTGAAGCTTTCTTT.

The V gene is TRBV11-2, the J gene TRBJ2-1; possible D gene TRBD1, 6 bases. V was pared by 0 bases and J by 12 bases, with 15 bases between. The V gene's germline CDR1 is SGHAT and CDR2 FQNNGV. This CDR3 region has 14 residues. Here the CDR3 DNA reads TGTGCCAGCAGCTTAGACCCCCACAGGGTGAGGCAGTTCTTC. Its translation is CASSLDPHRVRQFF.

This clonotype was detected a few times. This chain connects TRBV18 to TRBJ2-5, with TRBD2 matching 9 bases. Germline trimming cut 4 bases from V and 3 bases from J; bases unmatched to any gene: 6. The CDR3 has 15 residues. CDR1 is KGHSH, CDR2 LQKENI, per germline. CDR3 sequence: CASSRVASGKETQYF. CDR3 DNA sequence: TGTGCCAGCTCACGAGTCGCTAGCGGGAAAGAGACCCAGTACTTC. The whole variable domain, filled in from reference TRBV18 and TRBJ2-5, reads NAGVMQNPRHLVRRRGQEARLRCSPMKGHSHVYWYRQLPEEGLKFMVYLQKENIIDESGMPKERFSAEFPKEGPSILRIQQVVRGDSAAYFCASSRVASGKETQYFGPGTRLLVL.

V gene TRBV6-5 combines with J gene TRBJ1-1; a weak D match, TRBD1 (6 bases). Germline CDR1 reads MNHEY; CDR2 reads SVGAGI. The CDR3 runs 14 residues. V dropped 0 bases and J dropped 4 bases, with 9 bases sitting between them. CDR3 sequence: CASSYSGAGTEAFF. CDR3 DNA: TGTGCCAGCAGTTACTCGGGGGCGGGCACTGAAGCTTTCTTT.

The chain combines TRBV5-1 with TRBJ2-1, with 9 positions matching TRBD2. V lost 2 bases to trimming and J lost 4 bases; unmatched junction nucleotides: 7. The CDR3 has 16 residues. Germline V gene data show CDR1 as SGHRS and CDR2 as YFSETQ. This chain's CDR3 is CASSFGLAGTYNEQFF. The CDR3 bases are TGCGCCAGCAGCTTCGGTCTAGCGGGGACGTACAATGAGCAGTTCTTC.

CDR3 loop: CSARSGSGNSPLHF. CDR3 sequence (DNA): TGCAGTGCTAGATCGGGGTCGGGAAATTCACCCCTCCACTTT. The chain is built from TRBV20-1 and TRBJ1-6; D remains unclear. This CDR3 contains 14 residues. Trimming took off 2 bases at V and 7 bases at J, with 12 bases between the two ends. The germline gives CDR1 DFQATT, CDR2 SNEGSKA (reference sequence).

V and J are TRBV6-2 or TRBV6-3 and TRBJ2-6; no definite D call. CDR3 length equals 15 residues. V was shortened by 6 bases and J by 1 base, with 10 bases between the two germline ends. CDR1 is MNHEY and CDR2 is SVGEGT in the germline V gene. Written as DNA, the CDR3 is TGTGCCAGCAGCAACTTCGGATCTGGGGCCAACGTCCTGACTTTC. Translating it yields CASSNFGSGANVLTF.

The J gene is TRBJ1-1, the V gene TRBV6-2 or TRBV6-3; weak D call: TRBD1 (6 bases). The CDR3 covers 11 residues. Trimming took off 4 bases at V and 11 bases at J, with 11 bases between the two ends. Germline V gene sequence: CDR1 MNHEY, CDR2 SVGEGT. CDR3 in amino acids: CASSFGQGAFF. For the CDR3, the DNA is TGTGCCAGCAGTTTTGGCCAGGGGGCTTTCTTT.

The chain recombines TRBV12-3 or TRBV12-4 with TRBJ1-4; weak D call: TRBD1 (6 bases). The CDR3 sequence is 15 residues long. The V end was cut by 6 bases, the J end by 7 bases, with 18 bases between. The CDR3 reads CASSPRTGLGEKLFF. CDR3 DNA: TGTGCCAGCAGCCCCCGAACAGGGTTGGGTGAAAAACTGTTTTTT.